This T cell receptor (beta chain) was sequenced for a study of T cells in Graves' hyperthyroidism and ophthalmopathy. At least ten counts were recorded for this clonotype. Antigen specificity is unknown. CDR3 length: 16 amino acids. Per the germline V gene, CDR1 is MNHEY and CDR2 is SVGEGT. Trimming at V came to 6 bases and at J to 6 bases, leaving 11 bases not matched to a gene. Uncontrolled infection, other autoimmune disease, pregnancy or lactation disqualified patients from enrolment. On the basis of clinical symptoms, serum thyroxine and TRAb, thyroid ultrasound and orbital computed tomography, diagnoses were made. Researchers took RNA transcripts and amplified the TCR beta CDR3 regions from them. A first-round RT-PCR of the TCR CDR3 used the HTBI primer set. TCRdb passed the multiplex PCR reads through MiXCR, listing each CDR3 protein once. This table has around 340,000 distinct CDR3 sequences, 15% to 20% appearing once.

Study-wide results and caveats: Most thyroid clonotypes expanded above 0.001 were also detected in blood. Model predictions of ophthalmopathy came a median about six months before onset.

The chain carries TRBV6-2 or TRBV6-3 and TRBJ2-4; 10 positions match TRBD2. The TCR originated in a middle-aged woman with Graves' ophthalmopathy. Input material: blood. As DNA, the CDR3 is TGTGCCAGCAGGGAAAGCGGGAGGGCCGTTGGAAACATTCAGTACTTC. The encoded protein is CASRESGRAVGNIQYF.